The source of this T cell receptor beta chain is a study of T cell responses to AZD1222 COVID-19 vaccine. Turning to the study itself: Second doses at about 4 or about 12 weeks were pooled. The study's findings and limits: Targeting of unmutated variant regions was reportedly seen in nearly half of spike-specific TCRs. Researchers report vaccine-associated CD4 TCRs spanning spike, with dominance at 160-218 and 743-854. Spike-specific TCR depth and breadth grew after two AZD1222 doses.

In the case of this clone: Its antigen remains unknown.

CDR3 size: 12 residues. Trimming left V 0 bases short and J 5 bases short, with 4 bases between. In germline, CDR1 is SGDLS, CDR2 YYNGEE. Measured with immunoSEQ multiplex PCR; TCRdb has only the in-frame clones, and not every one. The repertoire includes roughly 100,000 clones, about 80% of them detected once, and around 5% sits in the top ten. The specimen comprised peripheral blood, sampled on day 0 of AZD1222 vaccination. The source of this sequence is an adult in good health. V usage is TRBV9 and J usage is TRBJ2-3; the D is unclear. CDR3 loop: CASSVVGDTQYF. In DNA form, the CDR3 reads TGTGCCAGCAGCGTAGTAGGAGATACGCAGTATTTT. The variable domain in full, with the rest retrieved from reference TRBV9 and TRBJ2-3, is DSGVTQTPKHLITATGQRVTLRCSPRSGDLSVYWYQQSLDQGLQFLIQYYNGEERAKGNILERFSAQQFPDLHSELNLSSLELGDSALYFCASSVVGDTQYFGPGTRLTVL.